The 17 T cell receptor beta chains reported below all come from one sample, sequenced in a study of CD8 T cells in ankylosing spondylitis. Each CDR3 protein gets one entry after TCRdb re-called the 5' RACE reads with MiXCR. This sample has about 100,000 distinct CDR3 sequences; about 7.7% occur once, and the top ten carry 9.9%. The sample comprised blood, either unsorted or a sorted T cell fraction (not recorded which). The receptor set was obtained from a male donor with ankylosing spondylitis or in good health (not recorded which).

This clonotype was picked up many times. J is TRBJ2-7 and V is TRBV12-3 or TRBV12-4; 10 bases match TRBD1. The CDR3 has 13 residues. With 6 bases clipped from V and 6 bases from J, the junction kept 5 bases outside the gene matches. For the CDR3, the DNA is TGTGCCAGCAGCGCGGGACAGGGGACCGAGCAGTACTTC. This gives the protein CASSAGQGTEQYF.

This clonotype was observed many times. V and J are TRBV7-2 and TRBJ2-7, with 7 bases identical to TRBD1. Germline V gene lookup returns CDR1 SGHTA and CDR2 FQGNSA. J gave up 3 bases and V 3 bases, and 2 bases lay outside the gene matches. This CDR3 region has 13 residues. The CDR3 here is CASSFSGGYEQYF. In DNA, the CDR3 is TGTGCCAGCAGCTTTTCAGGGGGCTACGAGCAGTACTTC.

This clonotype was detected only a few times. The chain carries TRBV29-1 and TRBJ2-2; D tentatively fits TRBD1 or TRBD2 (5 bases each). This CDR3 is built from 17 residues. The V end lost 4 bases, the J end lost 5 bases, and 23 bases lay between the germline ends. CDR1 is SQVTM and CDR2 is ANQGSEA in the germline V gene. The CDR3: CSVARQGELRGTGELFF. CDR3 DNA sequence: TGCAGCGTTGCCAGGCAGGGAGAGCTAAGAGGGACCGGGGAGCTGTTTTTT.

This clonotype was seen at least ten times. The rearrangement joins TRBV20-1 to TRBJ2-5, with D perhaps TRBD2 (6 bases). In germline, CDR1 is DFQATT, CDR2 SNEGSKA (reference sequence). The length of the CDR3 is 12 residues. CDR3 sequence (DNA): TGCGGAGCGGCGGGGTACCAAGAGACCCAGTACTTC. Residues: CGAAGYQETQYF.

This clonotype showed up many times. This chain connects TRBV5-6 to TRBJ2-4; TRBD2 matches at 7 bases. In germline, CDR1 is SGHDT, CDR2 YYEEEE. This CDR3 region has 15 residues. J was trimmed by 4 bases and V by 1 base; bases with no gene match: 5. The CDR3 nucleotides read TGTGCCAGCAGCTTGATCGTGGGGGGGAAAAACATTCAGTACTTC. It codes for CASSLIVGGKNIQYF. The entire variable domain, with the rest obtained from reference TRBV5-6 and TRBJ2-4, is as follows: DAGVTQSPTHLIKTRGQQVTLRCSPKSGHDTVSWYQQALGQGPQFIFQYYEEEERQRGNFPDRFSGHQFPNYSSELNVNALLLGDSALYLCASSLIVGGKNIQYFGAGTRLSVL.

This clonotype appeared many times. The CDR3 loop reads CATSDPGQGAGELFF. CDR3 DNA: TGTGCCACCAGTGACCCCGGACAGGGGGCCGGGGAGCTGTTTTTT. V usage is TRBV24-1 and J usage is TRBJ2-2; 10 positions match TRBD1. The CDR3 length is 15 residues. V dropped 4 bases and J dropped 6; count of bases not matched to a gene: 4. Germline CDR1 and CDR2: KGHDR and SFDVKD.

There are many counts of this clonotype. The chain is built from TRBV12-3 or TRBV12-4 and TRBJ1-2, with a weak D call TRBD1 (5 bases). The CDR3 covers 16 residues. Trimming stripped 2 bases from V and 3 bases from J, with 16 bases between. The CDR3 reads CASSLFPGRVHYGYTF. In nucleotides, the CDR3 is TGTGCCAGCAGTTTATTTCCCGGCAGGGTACACTATGGCTACACCTTC.

This clonotype has just a few counts. The chain recombines TRBV18 with TRBJ1-1; unclear D gene. Germline V lookup: CDR1 KGHSH, CDR2 LQKENI. The CDR3 loop spans 13 amino acids. V lost 3 bases and J 3 bases, leaving 8 bases between the germline ends. CDR3 protein: CASSPWGDTEAFF. CDR3 DNA sequence: TGTGCCAGCTCACCTTGGGGTGACACTGAAGCTTTCTTT.

This clonotype was seen just once. A much bigger clone sits one base away, suggesting this may be a read error. The chain links TRBV11-1 to TRBJ2-1; TRBD1 matches at 7 bases. The CDR3 is made up of 16 amino acids. With V trimmed by 2 bases and J by 0 bases, 4 bases remained unmatched. Germline CDR1 is SGHAT and CDR2 is FQDESV (reference sequence). The CDR3 DNA sequence: TGTGCCAGCAGCTTATCCGGGACAGTCTCCTACAATGAGCAGTTCTTC. Amino acid sequence: CASSLSGTVSYNEQFF.

This clonotype was seen many times. The CDR3 nucleotides are TGCAGTGCTAGAGAAATAGGGACAGGGCAATCACCCCTCCACTTT. Residues: CSAREIGTGQSPLHF. The chain recombines TRBV20-1 with TRBJ1-6, with 9 nucleotides matching TRBD1. The CDR3 totals 15 residues. Germline V gene lookup returns CDR1 DFQATT and CDR2 SNEGSKA (reference sequence). J lost 10 bases, V lost 0 bases, and 7 bases had no gene match.

This clonotype was detected many times. The gene calls are TRBV14 and TRBJ1-1; weak D call: TRBD1 (6 bases). Trimming took 11 bases from V and 3 from J, leaving 13 bases between them. Germline CDR1 is SGHDN and CDR2 is FVKESK. The length of the CDR3 is 12 residues. In DNA form, the CDR3 reads TGTGCCGTGGGAGGGGGGCACACTGAAGCTTTCTTT. This gives the protein CAVGGGHTEAFF.

Ten or more counts support this clonotype. The chain employs TRBV6-5 and TRBJ2-1; 7 bases line up with TRBD1. V shed 4 bases and J 3 bases; nucleotides not matched to a gene: 6. The germline V gene has CDR1 MNHEY and CDR2 SVGAGI. This CDR3 contains 15 residues. CDR3 in DNA: TGTGCCAGCAGTTTAAAACAGGGGAGCTACAATGAGCAGTTCTTC. Amino acid sequence: CASSLKQGSYNEQFF.

This clonotype was recorded many times. The J gene is TRBJ2-3, the V gene TRBV9, with D possibly being TRBD2 (5 bases). In germline, CDR1 is SGDLS, CDR2 YYNGEE. The CDR3 contains 17 residues. V was pared by 1 base and J by 0 bases, with 15 bases between. The CDR3 spells CASSVRLTRGSTDTQYF. The CDR3 DNA is TGTGCCAGCAGCGTAAGACTCACCCGGGGTAGCACAGATACGCAGTATTTT.

Regarding this clonotype: Compared with germline, one end of the junction differs, possibly owing to a read error. The genes are TRBV4-3 and TRBJ1-4; D perhaps matches TRBD1 (5 bases). Germline lookup yields CDR1 LGHNA and CDR2 YSLEER. The CDR3 is made up of 17 amino acids. In nucleotides, the CDR3 is TGCGCCAGCAGCCGAGGGGCAGGGAGGGCAACTAATGAAAAACCGTTTTTT. It translates to CASSRGAGRATNEKPFF.

This clonotype was found a few times. The chain is built from TRBV12-3 or TRBV12-4 and TRBJ1-2, with a possible D match to TRBD1 (5 bases). This CDR3 comprises 15 residues. The V gene lost 0 bases and the J gene lost 5 bases, with 13 bases spanning the gap. In nucleotides, the CDR3 is TGTGCCAGCAGTTTAGCGTACAGACAGACATATGGCTACACCTTC. It codes for CASSLAYRQTYGYTF.

In its sample, this clonotype was seen many times. The gene calls are TRBV2 and TRBJ1-4, with unresolved D. Trimming cost V 3 bases and J 2 bases, with 10 bases left between them. The CDR3 is made up of 15 amino acids. Germline loops: CDR1 SNHLY, CDR2 FYNNEI. The CDR3 coding sequence is TGTGCCAGCAGTGACGAACGTTACACTAATGAAAAACTGTTTTTT. Amino acid sequence: CASSDERYTNEKLFF.

J is TRBJ2-5 and V is TRBV7-9; D call uncertain. V was clipped by 5 bases and J by 5 bases, with 15 bases between them. There are 14 residues in the CDR3. Germline V CDR1 and CDR2: SEHNR, FQNEAQ (reference sequence). The CDR3: CASSPLTEVETQYF. The CDR3 nucleotides are TGTGCCAGCAGCCCACTGACCGAGGTCGAGACCCAGTACTTC.